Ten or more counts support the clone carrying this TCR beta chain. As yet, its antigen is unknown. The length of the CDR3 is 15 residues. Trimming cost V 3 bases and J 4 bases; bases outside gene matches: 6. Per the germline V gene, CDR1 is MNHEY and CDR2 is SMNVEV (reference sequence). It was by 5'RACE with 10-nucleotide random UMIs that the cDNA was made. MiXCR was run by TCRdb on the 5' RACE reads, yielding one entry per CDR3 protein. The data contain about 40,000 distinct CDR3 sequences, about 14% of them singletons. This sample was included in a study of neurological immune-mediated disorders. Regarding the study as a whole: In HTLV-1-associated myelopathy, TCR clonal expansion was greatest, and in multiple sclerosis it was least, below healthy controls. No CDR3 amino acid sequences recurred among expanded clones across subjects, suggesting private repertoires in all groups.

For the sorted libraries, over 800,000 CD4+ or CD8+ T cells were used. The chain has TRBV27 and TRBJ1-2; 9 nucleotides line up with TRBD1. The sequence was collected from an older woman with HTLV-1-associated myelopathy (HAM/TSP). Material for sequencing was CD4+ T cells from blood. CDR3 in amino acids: CASSLLGQGAYGYTF. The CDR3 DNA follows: TGTGCCAGCAGTTTGCTGGGACAGGGTGCCTATGGCTACACCTTC.